The rows below give T cell receptor beta chains drawn from one sample of a study of cytomegalovirus exposure and HLA in healthy donors. The table came from immunoSEQ multiplex PCR; TCRdb's copy has only in-frame clones and leaves some out. The sample consists of 95,000 or so clones, 81% of them appearing once. Sequenced input: PBMCs. These TCRs come from a woman between 65 and 79 years old in good health and CMV-seropositive. Both conserved end residues are part of each CDR3. The order of the fields is D gene, clone size, V gene, J gene, CDR3 DNA, CDR3 protein. D genes are given only for firm matches. Clone sizes are given selectively: once, few, many, or a class where the clone is expanded.

>TRBD2|NA|TRBV9|TRBJ2-5
TGTGCCAGCAGCGTAGGAGGACTAGCGGATATCCAAGAGACCCAGTACTTC
CASSVGGLADIQETQYF
>TRBD1|NA|TRBV28|TRBJ2-5
TGTGCCAGCAGTTTATTTAGGACAGGGGCGTTAGAGCAGTACTTC
CASSLFRTGALEQYF
>TRBD1|NA|TRBV28|TRBJ1-2
TGTGCCAGCAGTCCAGGACAGGGGAACTATGGCTACACCTTC
CASSPGQGNYGYTF
>TRBD2|NA|TRBV9|TRBJ2-7
TGTGCCAGCAGCGTTACTAGCGGGAGTCGATACGAGCAGTACTTC
CASSVTSGSRYEQYF
>TRBD1|NA|TRBV14|TRBJ1-1
TGTGCCAGCAGTCGACAGGGAAGGGACACTGAAGCTTTCTTT
CASSRQGRDTEAFF
>TRBD1|few|TRBV28|TRBJ1-3
TGTGCCAGCAGTAGCCCAGGGGGCCTAGGAAACACCATATATTTT
CASSSPGGLGNTIYF
>NA|NA|TRBV7-2|TRBJ2-7
TGTGCCAGCAGCCTACTCGGAGCGTACGAGCAGTACTTC
CASSLLGAYEQYF
>NA|NA|TRBV15|TRBJ2-1
TGTGCCACCAGCAGAGCGCAGGGTCGAGATGAGCAGTTCTTC
CATSRAQGRDEQFF
>TRBD1|NA|TRBV5-1|TRBJ2-6
TGCGCCAGCAGCAAGCCCACAGGGGCCGGGGCCAACGTCCTGACTTTC
CASSKPTGAGANVLTF
>TRBD2|NA|TRBV5-1|TRBJ2-5
TGCGCCAGCAGCTCTACTAGCGGAGCTCAAGAGACCCAGTACTTC
CASSSTSGAQETQYF
>TRBD2|NA|TRBV19|TRBJ2-3
TGTGCCAGTAGTACAGCGGGAGCATCAGATACGCAGTATTTT
CASSTAGASDTQYF
>TRBD2|NA|TRBV5-5|TRBJ2-7
TGTGCCAGCAGCTTGACTAGCGGGAACTACGGGCAGTACTTC
CASSLTSGNYGQYF
>NA|NA|TRBV14|TRBJ2-3
TGTGCCAGCAGCCTTCGACGAGGAAATACGCAGTATTTT
CASSLRRGNTQYF
>TRBD2|NA|TRBV7-6|TRBJ2-4
TGTGCCAGCAGCCCCGCTAGCGGGAGGGGGAACATTCAGTACTTC
CASSPASGRGNIQYF
>TRBD1|NA|TRBV30|TRBJ2-1
TGTGCCTGGAACGGACAGGTATCCTACAATGAGCAGTTCTTC
CAWNGQVSYNEQFF
>NA|NA|TRBV5-1|TRBJ2-1
TGCGCCAGCAGCGGGGGGGGCGGGGACTCATACAATGAGCAGTTCTTC
CASSGGGGDSYNEQFF
>TRBD2|NA|TRBV11-2|TRBJ2-1
TGTGCCAGCAGCTTAACCCGGACTAGCGGCCTCAATGAGCAGTTCTTC
CASSLTRTSGLNEQFF
>NA|once|TRBV7-2|TRBJ2-3
TGTGCCAGCAGCCGCAGGGCCACAGATACGCAGTATTTT
CASSRRATDTQYF
>NA|NA|TRBV19|TRBJ2-2
TGTGCCAGTAGTATTGGACTTAGCGGTACCGGGGAGCTGTTTTTT
CASSIGLSGTGELFF
>TRBD1|NA|TRBV9|TRBJ2-2
TGTGCCAGCGCTACGGGACAGGGGATCACCGGGGAGCTGTTTTTT
CASATGQGITGELFF
>TRBD2|NA|TRBV7-9|TRBJ2-1
TGTGCCAGCAGCTTAGCAGAGAGAAGCGGGAGGGCCGAGAATGAGCAGTTCTTC
CASSLAERSGRAENEQFF
>TRBD2|NA|TRBV7-2|TRBJ2-2
TGTGCCAGCAGATCCGGGACTAGCGGGAGTTTCGCCGGGGAGCTGTTTTTT
CASRSGTSGSFAGELFF
>NA|NA|TRBV27|TRBJ2-1
TGTGCCAGCAGTTTAGCCAGGCCGGGGTCTGGTGAGCAGTTCTTC
CASSLARPGSGEQFF
>TRBD2|NA|TRBV11-3|TRBJ2-3
TGTGCCAGCAGCCCACTAGCGGGAGGTACCACAGATACGCAGTATTTT
CASSPLAGGTTDTQYF
>TRBD1|NA|TRBV7-2|TRBJ2-7
TGTGCCAGCAGCAGTCCCCTTCCCCGGGACAGGGAATTCTACGAGCAGTACTTC
CASSSPLPRDREFYEQYF
>NA|NA|TRBV15|TRBJ1-1
TGTGCCACCAGCAGAGGGAAGGGGCCACGGCTGGGTGGCGTTACTGAAGCTTTCTTT
CATSRGKGPRLGGVTEAFF
>NA|NA|TRBV12-5|TRBJ2-6
TGTGCTAGTGGTTTGGCATTAGTTCGTGGGGCCAACGTCCTGACTTTC
CASGLALVRGANVLTF
>NA|few|TRBV5-4|TRBJ2-6
TGTGCCAGCAGCCCCAACACTAAGGGGGCCAACGTCCTGACTTTC
CASSPNTKGANVLTF
>TRBD1|NA|TRBV6-5|TRBJ2-7
TGTGCCAGCAGTTACGCGGGGACAGGGGGTTACGAGCAGTACTTC
CASSYAGTGGYEQYF
>NA|NA|TRBV5-1|TRBJ2-7
TGCGCCAGCAGCCCTAGGGGGGGCCCCGGATACGAGCAGTACTTC
CASSPRGGPGYEQYF
>TRBD2|NA|TRBV19|TRBJ2-1
TGTGCCAGTAGGGACCTAGCGGGAGGGAATGAGCAGTTCTTC
CASRDLAGGNEQFF
>NA|NA|TRBV19|TRBJ2-4
TGTGCCAGCACCCACGGGGACATTCAGTACTTC
CASTHGDIQYF
>NA|NA|TRBV7-9|TRBJ1-4
TGTGCCGGCCTGTTAAGGGAGGGGGAAAAACTGTTTTTT
CAGLLREGEKLFF
>NA|few|TRBV7-9|TRBJ1-1
TGTGCCAGCAGCGTAACAGCAAACACTGAAGCTTTCTTT
CASSVTANTEAFF
>NA|NA|TRBV11-2|TRBJ2-7
TGTGCCAGCAGCTTAGCCCGGGGTGGGGCCTACGAGCAGTACTTC
CASSLARGGAYEQYF
>TRBD1|once|TRBV29-1|TRBJ1-2
TGCAGCGTTGAAGATAGGGACAGGGGGTTGGGGGATGGCTACACCTTC
CSVEDRDRGLGDGYTF
>NA|NA|TRBV7-2|TRBJ2-1
TGTGCCAGCAGCTTTGGGGACTTGCGGTACAATGAGCAGTTCTTC
CASSFGDLRYNEQFF
>NA|once|TRBV19|TRBJ2-3
TGTGCCAGTAGTATAAAATCCAGATCCACAGATACGCAGTATTTT
CASSIKSRSTDTQYF
>NA|few|TRBV6-5|TRBJ1-5
TGTGCCAGCAGTTACTCGAGAGGGTTGCAGCCCCAGCATTTT
CASSYSRGLQPQHF
>NA|NA|TRBV27|TRBJ1-2
TGTGCCAGCAGGGAGACCGGACAGACCTATGGCTACACCTTC
CASRETGQTYGYTF
>TRBD2|NA|TRBV5-6|TRBJ2-1
TGTGCCAGCAGCTTTGGACTAGCGGGAAACAATGAGCAGTTCTTC
CASSFGLAGNNEQFF
>NA|NA|TRBV11-3|TRBJ1-4
TGTGCCAGCAGTTGGGGCGGGACAACTAATGAAAAACTGTTTTTT
CASSWGGTTNEKLFF
>TRBD1|once|TRBV5-1|TRBJ1-1
TGCGCCAGCAGCGGGACAGGGGGCCGCACTGAAGCTTTCTTT
CASSGTGGRTEAFF